The 3 T cell receptor beta chains below all came from one sample that was sequenced in a study of blood T cell repertoires in COVID-19. Measured with immunoSEQ multiplex PCR; TCRdb has only the in-frame clones, and not every one. The sample carries 150,000 to 200,000 clones, around 80% recorded once. Sequencing input: PBMCs or T cells enriched from blood (not recorded which). The receptors shown here come from a woman in her 70s in a cohort exposed to, infected with or recovered from COVID-19 (not recorded which).

V usage is TRBV4-1 and J usage is TRBJ1-1, with D uncertain. CDR1 is MGHRA and CDR2 is YSYEKL in the germline V gene. The CDR3 runs 15 residues. V was cut by 4 bases and J by 3 bases, with 15 bases left in between. CDR3 protein: CASSLQGYGDTEAFF. CDR3 sequence (DNA): TGCGCCAGCAGCCTCCAAGGGTACGGGGACACTGAAGCTTTCTTT.

The chain employs TRBV19 and TRBJ1-6; no definite D call. The CDR3 is made up of 17 amino acids. The V end was cut by 7 bases, the J end by 0 bases, with 16 bases between. The germline V gene has CDR1 LNHDA and CDR2 SQIVND (reference sequence). CDR3 in amino acids: CASKATPEFSYNSPLHF. CDR3 DNA sequence: TGTGCCAGTAAGGCAACCCCGGAGTTCTCCTATAATTCACCCCTCCACTTT. The full variable domain, in which reference TRBV19 and TRBJ1-6 provide the parts outside the CDR3, is DGGITQSPKYLFRKEGQNVTLSCEQNLNHDAMYWYRQDPGQGLRLIYYSQIVNDFQKGDIAEGYSVSREKKESFPLTVTSAQKNPTAFYLCASKATPEFSYNSPLHFGNGTRLTVT.

The V call is TRBV10-3, the J call TRBJ2-4; 12 bases fit TRBD1. The germline gives CDR1 ENHRY, CDR2 SYGVKD. This CDR3 region has 14 residues. The V and J ends lost 10 bases and 7 bases, in that order; junction bases with no gene match: 8. The CDR3 bases are TGTGCCAGCCGGGACAGGGGGCACCCCAACATTCAGTACTTC. Protein sequence: CASRDRGHPNIQYF.